The clone carrying this T cell receptor (beta chain) appeared many times. Antigen specificity is unknown. The germline CDR1 and CDR2 sequences are SEHNR and FQNEAQ (reference sequence). After removal of 5 bases from V and 14 bases from J, the junction contained 9 bases not matched to a gene. The CDR3 spans 14 residues. This entry belongs to a study of early T cells in non-severe SARS-CoV-2 infection. Study outcomes and limitations: Private and CD4 specificities were missed by VDJdb matching, which favored anti-spike CD8 responses.

One entry per CDR3 protein, called by TCRdb with MiXCR from the 5' RACE reads. The profile covers about 27,000 distinct CDR3 sequences, with about 3.8% appearing a single time and 6.2% taken by the ten largest. This chain links TRBV7-9 with TRBJ2-5, with 15 nucleotides matching TRBD2. The clonotype originates from an adult who was a healthcare worker with PCR-confirmed SARS-CoV-2 infection or an uninfected control (not recorded which). Material for sequencing was whole blood. The CDR3 is CASSHGLAGGPLYF. The DNA for the CDR3 is TGTGCCAGCAGCCACGGACTAGCGGGAGGGCCCCTCTACTTC.